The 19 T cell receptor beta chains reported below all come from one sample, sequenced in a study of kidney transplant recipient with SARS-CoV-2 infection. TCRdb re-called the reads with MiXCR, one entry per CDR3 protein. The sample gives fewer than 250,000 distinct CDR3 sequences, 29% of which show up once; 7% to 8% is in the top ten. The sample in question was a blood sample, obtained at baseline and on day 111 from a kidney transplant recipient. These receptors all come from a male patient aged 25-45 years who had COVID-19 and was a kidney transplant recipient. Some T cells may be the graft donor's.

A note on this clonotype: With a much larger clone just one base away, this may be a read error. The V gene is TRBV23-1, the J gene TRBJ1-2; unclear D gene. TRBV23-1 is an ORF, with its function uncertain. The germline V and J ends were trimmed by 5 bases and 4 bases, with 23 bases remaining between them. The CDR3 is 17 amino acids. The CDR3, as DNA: TGCGCCAGCAGTAAAAGAGAGCTACTCAGAAAGACCTATGGCTACACCTTC. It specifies CASSKRELLRKTYGYTF.

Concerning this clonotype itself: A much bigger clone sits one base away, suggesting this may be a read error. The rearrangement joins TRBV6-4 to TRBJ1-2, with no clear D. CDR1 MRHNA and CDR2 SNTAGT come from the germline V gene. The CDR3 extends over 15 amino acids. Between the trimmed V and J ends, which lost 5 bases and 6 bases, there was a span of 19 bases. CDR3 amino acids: CASSSDPVAGNGYTF. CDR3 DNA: TGTGCCAGCAGTTCCGACCCGGTGGCGGGGAATGGCTACACCTTC.

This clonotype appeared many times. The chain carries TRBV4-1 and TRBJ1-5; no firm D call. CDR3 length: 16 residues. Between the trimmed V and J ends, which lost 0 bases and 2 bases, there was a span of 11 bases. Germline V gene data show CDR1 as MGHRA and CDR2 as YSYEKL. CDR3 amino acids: CASSQDLMGRNQPQHF. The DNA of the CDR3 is TGCGCCAGCAGCCAAGATCTCATGGGCCGCAATCAGCCCCAGCATTTT.

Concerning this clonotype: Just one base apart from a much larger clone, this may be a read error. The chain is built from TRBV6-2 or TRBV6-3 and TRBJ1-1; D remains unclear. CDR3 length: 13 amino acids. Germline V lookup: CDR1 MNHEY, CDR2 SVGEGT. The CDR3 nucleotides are TGTGCCAACAGTTACTCGAGTATCCGGGGAGCTTTCTTT. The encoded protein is CANSYSSIRGAFF.

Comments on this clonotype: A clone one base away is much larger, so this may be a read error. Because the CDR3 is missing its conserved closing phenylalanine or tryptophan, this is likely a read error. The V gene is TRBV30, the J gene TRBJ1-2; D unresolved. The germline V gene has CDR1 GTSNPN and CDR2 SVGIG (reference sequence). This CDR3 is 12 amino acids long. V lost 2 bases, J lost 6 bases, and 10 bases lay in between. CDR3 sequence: CAWSPRGDGYTL. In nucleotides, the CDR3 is TGTGCCTGGAGTCCCCGGGGTGATGGCTACACCCTC.

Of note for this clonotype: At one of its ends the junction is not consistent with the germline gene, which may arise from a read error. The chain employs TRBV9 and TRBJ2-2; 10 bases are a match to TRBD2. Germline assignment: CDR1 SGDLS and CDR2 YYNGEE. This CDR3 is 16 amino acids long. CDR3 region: CASSVGPSGSTGELLF. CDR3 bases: TGTGCCAGCAGCGTAGGACCTAGCGGGAGCACCGGGGAGCTGCTTTTT.

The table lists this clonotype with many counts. This CDR3 is CASSGHGTSRKTYGYTF. In DNA form, the CDR3 reads TGCGCCAGCAGTGGACACGGCACTTCTAGAAAGACCTATGGCTACACCTTC. The genes are TRBV10-2 and TRBJ1-2, with D unresolved. Germline values: CDR1 WSHSY, CDR2 SAAADI. Trimming removed 4 bases from V and 4 bases from J, with 22 bases in between. CDR3 size: 17 residues.

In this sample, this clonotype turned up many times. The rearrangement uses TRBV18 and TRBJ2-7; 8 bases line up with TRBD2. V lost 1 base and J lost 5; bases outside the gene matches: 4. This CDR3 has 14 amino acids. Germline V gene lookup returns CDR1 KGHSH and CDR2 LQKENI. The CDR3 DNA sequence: TGTGCCAGCTCACCACGGCCGGGAGGGCACGAGCAGTACTTC. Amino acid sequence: CASSPRPGGHEQYF.

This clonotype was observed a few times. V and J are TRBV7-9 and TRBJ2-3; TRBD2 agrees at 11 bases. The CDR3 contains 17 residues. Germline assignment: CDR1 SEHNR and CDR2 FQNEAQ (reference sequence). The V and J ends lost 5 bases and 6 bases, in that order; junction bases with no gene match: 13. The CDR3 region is CASSPRPSSGGSDTQYF. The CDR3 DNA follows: TGTGCCAGCAGCCCACGACCTTCTAGCGGGGGGTCGGATACGCAGTATTTT.

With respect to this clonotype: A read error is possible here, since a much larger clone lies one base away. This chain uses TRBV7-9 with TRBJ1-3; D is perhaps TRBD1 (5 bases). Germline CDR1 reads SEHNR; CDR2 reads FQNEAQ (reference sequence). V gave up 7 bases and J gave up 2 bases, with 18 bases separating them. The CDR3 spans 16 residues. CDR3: CASTPGRGKPGNTIYF. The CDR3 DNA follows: TGTGCCAGCACCCCGGGGAGGGGCAAGCCTGGAAACACCATATATTTT.

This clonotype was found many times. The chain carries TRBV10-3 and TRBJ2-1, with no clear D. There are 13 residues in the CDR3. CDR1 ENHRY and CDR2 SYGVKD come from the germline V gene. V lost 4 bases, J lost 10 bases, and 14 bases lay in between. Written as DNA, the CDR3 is TGTGCCATCAGTGGGACGAGCGTTAAAGAGCAGTTCTTC. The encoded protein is CAISGTSVKEQFF.

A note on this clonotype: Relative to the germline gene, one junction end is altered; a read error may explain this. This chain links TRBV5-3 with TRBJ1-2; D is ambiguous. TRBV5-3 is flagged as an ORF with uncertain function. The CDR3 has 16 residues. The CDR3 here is CARCSRVVRKTYGHTF. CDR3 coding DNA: TGTGCCAGATGCTCAAGAGTGGTGAGAAAGACCTATGGCCACACCTTC.

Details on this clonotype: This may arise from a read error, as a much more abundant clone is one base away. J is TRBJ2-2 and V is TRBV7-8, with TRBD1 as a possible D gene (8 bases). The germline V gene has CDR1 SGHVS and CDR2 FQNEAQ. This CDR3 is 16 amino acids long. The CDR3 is CASSLSQGGYTGELLF. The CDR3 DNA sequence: TGTGCCAGCAGCTTGTCACAGGGGGGGTACACCGGGGAGCTGCTTTTT.

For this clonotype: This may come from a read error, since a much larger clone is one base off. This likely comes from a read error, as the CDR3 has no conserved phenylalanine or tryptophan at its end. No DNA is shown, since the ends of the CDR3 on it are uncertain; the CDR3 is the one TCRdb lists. The CDR3 spells CASSLGEREIPDTQYL. J is TRBJ2-1 and V is TRBV11-3; the table assigns TRBD2, which was not confirmed against the DNA. The CDR3 has 16 amino acids, counting both end residues. Germline loops: CDR1 SGHNT, CDR2 YENEEA.

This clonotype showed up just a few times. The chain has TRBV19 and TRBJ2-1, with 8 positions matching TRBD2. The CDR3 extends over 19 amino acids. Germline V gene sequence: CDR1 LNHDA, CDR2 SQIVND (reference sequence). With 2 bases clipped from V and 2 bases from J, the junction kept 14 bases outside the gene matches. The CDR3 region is CASSIIALAAYGTYNEQFF. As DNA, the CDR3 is TGTGCCAGTAGTATAATTGCACTAGCGGCCTACGGAACCTACAATGAGCAGTTCTTC.

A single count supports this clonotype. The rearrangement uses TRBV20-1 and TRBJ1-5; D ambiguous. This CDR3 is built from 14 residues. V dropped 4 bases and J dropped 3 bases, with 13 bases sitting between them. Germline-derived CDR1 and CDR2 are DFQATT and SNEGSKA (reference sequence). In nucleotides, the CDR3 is TGCAGTGCTAACAGTCGTAGTAACAATCAGCCCCAGCATTTT. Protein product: CSANSRSNNQPQHF.

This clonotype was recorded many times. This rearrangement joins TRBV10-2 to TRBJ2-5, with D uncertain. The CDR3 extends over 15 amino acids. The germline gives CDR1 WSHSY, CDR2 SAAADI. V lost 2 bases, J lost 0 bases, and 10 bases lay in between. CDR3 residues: CASSEEMIYQETQYF. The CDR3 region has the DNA TGCGCCAGCAGTGAGGAGATGATATACCAAGAGACCCAGTACTTC.

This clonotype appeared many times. The CDR3 nucleotides read TGTGCCTGGAGTGCCCGGGACTCTTCCTACGAGCAGTACTTC. Amino acids: CAWSARDSSYEQYF. J is TRBJ2-7 and V is TRBV30; TRBD2 is a possible D gene (6 bases). Germline V gene lookup returns CDR1 GTSNPN and CDR2 SVGIG (reference sequence). The CDR3 loop spans 14 amino acids. Trimming removed 1 base at V and 1 base at J, with 11 bases between.

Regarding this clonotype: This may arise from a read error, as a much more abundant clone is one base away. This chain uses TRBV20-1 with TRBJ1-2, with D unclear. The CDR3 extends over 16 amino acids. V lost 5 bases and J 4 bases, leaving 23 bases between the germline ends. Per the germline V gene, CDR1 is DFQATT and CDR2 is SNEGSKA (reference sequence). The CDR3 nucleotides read TGCAGTGCTGATTTGGAGCTGCTTCGAAAGACCTATGGCTACACCTTC. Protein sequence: CSADLELLRKTYGYTF.